Sequencing of this TCR beta chain was carried out in a study of shared clonotypes between healthy human individuals. Whole-study results and caveats: Clonotype sharing levels among donors were expected to vary with sequencing depth.

CDR3 size: 15 residues. V shed 1 base, J shed 4 bases, and the junction held 4 bases outside the gene matches. Per the germline V gene, CDR1 is SQVTM and CDR2 is ANQGSEA. Assay execution took place at the deep level. Assay used: immunoSEQ multiplex PCR; TCRdb lists only in-frame clones, some missing. The sample has hundreds of thousands of clones; roughly 79% are singletons. A word on this clone: The antigen remains undetermined.

Sequenced sample: PBMCs. The J gene is TRBJ2-3, the V gene TRBV29-1, with TRBD2 matching over 11 bases. The origin of this receptor is a woman between 35 and 50 years old in good health. Some clones in this sample may be carry-over from other donors' samples. CDR3 nucleotides: TGCAGCGTTGAAGTTCTAGCGGGAGGAGCAGATACGCAGTATTTT. As protein: CSVEVLAGGADTQYF.